The T cell receptor beta chain described here comes from a study of high-grade serous ovarian cancer treatment subgroups. Profiled with immunoSEQ multiplex PCR; TCRdb holds only in-frame clones, not every one. The repertoire holds more than 5,500 clones, with 66% as singletons. Sample share makes this clone large. Its target is unknown. This CDR3 contains 16 residues. V shed 6 bases, J shed 4 bases, and the junction held 10 bases outside the gene matches. The germline CDR1 and CDR2 sequences are SGHTA and FQGTGA. Tumor samples were obtained before definitive surgery or chemotherapy. Study-level results: Bulk tumor TCR sequencing gave no spatial information.

Sequenced: tumor tissue. The chain couples TRBV7-3 to TRBJ2-2; TRBD1 matches 8 bases. The sequence came from a human donor with high-grade serous ovarian cancer. CDR3 sequence (DNA): TGTGCCAGCAGTCGACAGGGGACCGCGGCCACCGGGGAGCTGTTTTTT. It translates to CASSRQGTAATGELFF.